This T cell receptor beta chain was found in a study of blood T cell repertoires in COVID-19. Study-level background: The United States, Italy and Spain provided the acute and convalescent COVID-19 samples.

There are 15 residues in the CDR3. The germline V gene encodes CDR1 WNHNN and CDR2 SYGVQD (reference sequence). V was clipped by 5 bases and J by 4 bases; unmatched bases: 10. Donors in Cohort 3 who had recovered were those with two negative PCRs, healthcare professional clearance, or resolution of their symptoms. Study processing details: Researchers report that nucleated cell counts were estimated from reference gene primer amplification. The table came from immunoSEQ multiplex PCR; TCRdb's copy has only in-frame clones and leaves some out. V and J calls and clone size follow that table, whereas D and trimming were derived from the DNA. The sample holds 250,000 to 350,000 clones; around 84% are singletons and the top ten take around 9.3%.

Specimen: PBMCs or T cells enriched from blood (not recorded which). The rearrangement links TRBV10-1 to TRBJ2-7; 8 positions agree with TRBD2. The origin of this receptor is a woman aged 18-29 years who had recovered from COVID-19. This chain's CDR3 is CASSRLASGQYEQYF. CDR3 coding DNA: TGCGCCAGCAGTCGACTAGCGAGCGGGCAATACGAGCAGTACTTC.